One sample yielded the 4 T cell receptor beta chains listed below, sequenced in a study of T cell responses to AZD1222 COVID-19 vaccine. Using immunoSEQ multiplex PCR, the repertoire was profiled, and TCRdb retains in-frame clones only, with some absent. The table includes 150,000 to 160,000 clones, 90% detected once. The sample here was peripheral blood, taken on day 0 of AZD1222 vaccination. The origin of the receptors is an adult in good health.

V usage is TRBV6-4 and J usage is TRBJ2-6, with D hard to call. The germline CDR1 and CDR2 sequences are MRHNA and SNTAGT. Between the trimmed V and J ends, which lost 6 bases and 0 bases, there was a span of 6 bases. This CDR3 has 14 residues. The DNA for the CDR3 is TGTGCCAGCAGCCCCAGCTCTGGGGCCAACGTCCTGACTTTC. The encoded protein is CASSPSSGANVLTF.

J is TRBJ1-5 and V is TRBV7-8, with D possibly being TRBD1 (5 bases). Germline CDR1 reads SGHVS; CDR2 reads FQNEAQ. CDR3 length: 16 amino acids. Trimming took 5 bases from V and 4 from J, leaving 18 bases between them. CDR3 bases: TGTGCCAGCAGCCCAAACCCGGGGGTTGTAAATCAGCCCCAGCATTTT. Translating it yields CASSPNPGVVNQPQHF.

Only a few counts were recorded for this clone. The chain joins TRBV15 to TRBJ1-1; D possibly corresponds to TRBD1 (5 bases). Trimming took off 0 bases at V and 6 bases at J, with 14 bases between the two ends. Germline-derived CDR1 and CDR2 are LNHNV and YYDKDF (reference sequence). The CDR3 extends over 15 amino acids. CDR3: CATSRDRGGGAEAFF. CDR3 sequence (DNA): TGTGCCACCAGCAGAGATAGGGGCGGCGGCGCTGAAGCTTTCTTT.

The chain recombines TRBV7-2 with TRBJ1-3; 7 nucleotides match TRBD1. J lost 0 bases, V lost 3 bases, and 5 bases had no gene match. Germline V gene data show CDR1 as SGHTA and CDR2 as FQGNSA. CDR3 length: 16 amino acids. This CDR3 is CASSFRDSNSGNTIYF. The CDR3 DNA follows: TGTGCCAGCAGCTTCCGGGACAGCAACTCTGGAAACACCATATATTTT.